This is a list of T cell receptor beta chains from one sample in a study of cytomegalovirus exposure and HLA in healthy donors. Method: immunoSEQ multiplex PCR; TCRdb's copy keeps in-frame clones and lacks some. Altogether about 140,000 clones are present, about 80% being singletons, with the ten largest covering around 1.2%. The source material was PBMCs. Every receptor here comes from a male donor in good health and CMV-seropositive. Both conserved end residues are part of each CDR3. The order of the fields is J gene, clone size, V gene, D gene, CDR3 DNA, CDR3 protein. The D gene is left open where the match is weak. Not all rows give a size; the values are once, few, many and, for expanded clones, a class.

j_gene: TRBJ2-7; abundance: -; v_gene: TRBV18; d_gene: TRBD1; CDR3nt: TGTGCCAGCTCACGGGACAGGGGAGTCTACGAGCAGTACTTC; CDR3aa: CASSRDRGVYEQYF
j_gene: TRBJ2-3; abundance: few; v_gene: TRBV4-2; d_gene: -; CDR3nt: TGTGCCAGCAGGCGCAGCTACTCGACCCCGACAACAGATACGCAGTATTTT; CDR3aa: CASRRSYSTPTTDTQYF
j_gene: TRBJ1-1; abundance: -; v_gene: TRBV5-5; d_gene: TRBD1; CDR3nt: TGTGCCAGCAGCTTACAGGGGGGAGGGACTGAAGCTTTCTTT; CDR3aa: CASSLQGGGTEAFF
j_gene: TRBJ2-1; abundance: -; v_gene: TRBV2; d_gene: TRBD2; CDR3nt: TGTGCCAGCCAAATAGCGGGAGGATACAATGAGCAGTTCTTC; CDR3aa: CASQIAGGYNEQFF
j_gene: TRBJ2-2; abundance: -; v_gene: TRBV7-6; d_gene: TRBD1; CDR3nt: TGTGCCAGCAGCTTACCCCGGGACAGGGTTAACACCGGGGAGCTGTTTTTT; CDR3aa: CASSLPRDRVNTGELFF
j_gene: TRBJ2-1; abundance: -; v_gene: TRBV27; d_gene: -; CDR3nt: TGTGCCAGCTTCGACTTTAAAGGTTTGCCTAATGAGCAGTTCTTC; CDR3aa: CASFDFKGLPNEQFF
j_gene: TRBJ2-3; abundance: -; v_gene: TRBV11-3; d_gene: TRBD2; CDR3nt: TGTGCCAGCAGCTTAGCCTCTAGCGGGGCCTACGGTACAGATACGCAGTATTTT; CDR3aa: CASSLASSGAYGTDTQYF
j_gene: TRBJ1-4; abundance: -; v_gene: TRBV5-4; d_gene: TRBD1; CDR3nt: TGTGCCAGCAGCTTCAGGGGGACTAATGAAAAACTGTTTTTT; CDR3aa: CASSFRGTNEKLFF
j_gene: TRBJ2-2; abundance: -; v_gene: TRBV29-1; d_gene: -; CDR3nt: TGCAGCGTCAGAATAGAGGGCCCCCCCGGCACCGGGGAGCTGTTTTTT; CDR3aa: CSVRIEGPPGTGELFF
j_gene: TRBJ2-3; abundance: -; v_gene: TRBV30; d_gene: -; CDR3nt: TGTGCCTGGAGTGTTAGGCAGGGCGGAGATACGCAGTATTTT; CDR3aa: CAWSVRQGGDTQYF
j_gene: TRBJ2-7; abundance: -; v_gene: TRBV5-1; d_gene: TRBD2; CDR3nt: TGCGCCAGCAGCCGAACCGGGACTAGCGGGAGTTACGAGCAGTACTTC; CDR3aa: CASSRTGTSGSYEQYF
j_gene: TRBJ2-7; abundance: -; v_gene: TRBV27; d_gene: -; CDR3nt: TGTGCCAGCAGGCCCCTGGCGGGGGCTTTGCCCTACGAGCAGTACTTC; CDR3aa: CASRPLAGALPYEQYF
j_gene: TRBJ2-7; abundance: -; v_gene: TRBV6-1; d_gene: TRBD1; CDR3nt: TGTGCCAGCAGCGACAGGGGGCGGACCATTGGCGAGCAGTACTTC; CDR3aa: CASSDRGRTIGEQYF
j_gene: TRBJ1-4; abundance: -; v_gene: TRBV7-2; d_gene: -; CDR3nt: TGTGCCAGCAGCTCCCAGACAGCAACTAATGAAAAACTGTTTTTT; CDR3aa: CASSSQTATNEKLFF
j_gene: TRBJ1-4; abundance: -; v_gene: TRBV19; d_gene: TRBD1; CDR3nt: TGTGCCAGTAGTCGGGACAGGGGCGACTCAACTAATGAAAAACTGTTTTTT; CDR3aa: CASSRDRGDSTNEKLFF
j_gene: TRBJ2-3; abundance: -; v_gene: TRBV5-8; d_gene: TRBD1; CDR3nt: TGTGCCAGCAGCCCGGGACAGGGAACAGATACGCAGTATTTT; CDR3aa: CASSPGQGTDTQYF
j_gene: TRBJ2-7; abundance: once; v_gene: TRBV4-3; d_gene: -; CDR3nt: TGCGCCAGCAGCCAAGATGCCAGGGTCCTTTCCTACGAGCAGTACTTC; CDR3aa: CASSQDARVLSYEQYF
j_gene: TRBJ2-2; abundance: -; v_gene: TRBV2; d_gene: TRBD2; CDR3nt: TGTGCCAGCACCGGGACTAGCGGGGGCCCCGGGACCGGGGAGCTGTTTTTT; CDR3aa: CASTGTSGGPGTGELFF
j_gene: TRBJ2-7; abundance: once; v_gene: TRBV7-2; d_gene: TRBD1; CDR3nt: TGTGCCAGCAGCTCCCCCGGGACAGGGGGCCTCGAGCAGTACTTC; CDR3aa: CASSSPGTGGLEQYF
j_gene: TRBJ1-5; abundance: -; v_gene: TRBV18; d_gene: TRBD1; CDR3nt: TGTGCCAGCTCACTTACTGACAGGGAAGGTCAGCCCCAGCATTTT; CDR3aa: CASSLTDREGQPQHF
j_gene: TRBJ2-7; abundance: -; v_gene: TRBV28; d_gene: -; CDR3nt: TGTGCCAGCAGTCCCCGTTTAGCCGAGCAGTACTTC; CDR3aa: CASSPRLAEQYF
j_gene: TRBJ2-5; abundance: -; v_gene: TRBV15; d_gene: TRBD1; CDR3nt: TGTGCCACCAGCGGTTGGGACAGGGGAGGGGTTAGAGAGACCCAGTACTTC; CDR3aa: CATSGWDRGGVRETQYF
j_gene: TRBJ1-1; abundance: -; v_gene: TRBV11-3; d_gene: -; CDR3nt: TGTGCCAGCAGCTTGTGGGGGAGGGCGGGGAACACTGAAGCTTTCTTT; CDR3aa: CASSLWGRAGNTEAFF
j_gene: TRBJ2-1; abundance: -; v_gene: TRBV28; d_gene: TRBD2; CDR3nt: TGTGCCAGCTGGGGACTCCTGGGACTAGGTTCCTACAATGAGCAGTTCTTC; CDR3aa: CASWGLLGLGSYNEQFF
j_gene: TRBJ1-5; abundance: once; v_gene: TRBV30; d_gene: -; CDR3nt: TGTGCCTGGACCGGAAAGGGGCAGGGGTCCTATCAGCCCCAGCATTTT; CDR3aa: CAWTGKGQGSYQPQHF
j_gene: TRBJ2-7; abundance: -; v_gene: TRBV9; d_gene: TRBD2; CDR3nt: TGTGCCAGCAGCGTGGGGCGGGGGAGCTCCTACGAGCAGTACTTC; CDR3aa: CASSVGRGSSYEQYF
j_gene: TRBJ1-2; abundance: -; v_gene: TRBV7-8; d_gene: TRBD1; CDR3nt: TGTGCCAGCAGGGGGGCTTCGGACAGGGCTGGGCGCTATGGCTACACCTTC; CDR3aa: CASRGASDRAGRYGYTF
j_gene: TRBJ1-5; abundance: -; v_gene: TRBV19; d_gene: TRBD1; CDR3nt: TGTGCCAGTAGTCCCTTAATTGCAGACAGGGGGTTTCAGCCCCAGCATTTT; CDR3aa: CASSPLIADRGFQPQHF
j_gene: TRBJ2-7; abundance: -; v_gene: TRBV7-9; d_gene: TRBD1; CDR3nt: TGTGCCAGCAGCACTACAGGGGTCGAGCAGTACTTC; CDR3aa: CASSTTGVEQYF
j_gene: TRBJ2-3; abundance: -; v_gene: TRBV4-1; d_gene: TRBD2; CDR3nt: TGCGCCAGCAGCCAAGGGATTAAGCGGGGGGCGGTCGATACGCAGTATTTT; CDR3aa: CASSQGIKRGAVDTQYF
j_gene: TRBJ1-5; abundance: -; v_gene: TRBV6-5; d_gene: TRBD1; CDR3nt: TGTGCCAGCAGTGGGACAGGGGGCAGACAGCCCCAGCATTTT; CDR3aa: CASSGTGGRQPQHF
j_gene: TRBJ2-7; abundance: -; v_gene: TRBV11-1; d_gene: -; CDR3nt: TGTGCCAGCAGCTTTGAGGGGAGGATGGGCGAGCAGTACTTC; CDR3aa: CASSFEGRMGEQYF
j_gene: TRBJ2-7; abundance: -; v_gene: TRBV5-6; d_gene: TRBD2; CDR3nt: TGTGCCAGCAGCTTGGGCGGGAGTGCGTACGAGCAGTACTTC; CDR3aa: CASSLGGSAYEQYF
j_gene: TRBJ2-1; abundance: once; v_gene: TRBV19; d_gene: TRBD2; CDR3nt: TGTGCCAGTAGTATTGGGAGGACTAGCGGATACAATGAGCAGTTCTTC; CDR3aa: CASSIGRTSGYNEQFF
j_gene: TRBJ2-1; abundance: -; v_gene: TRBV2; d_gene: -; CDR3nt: TGTGCCAGCAGTGACCCAAACTCCTACAATGAGCAGTTCTTC; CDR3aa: CASSDPNSYNEQFF
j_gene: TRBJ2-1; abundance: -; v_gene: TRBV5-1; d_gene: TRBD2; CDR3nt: TGCGCCAGCAGCTTCGGGACTAGCGGGAGTGACGAGCAGTTCTTC; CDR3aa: CASSFGTSGSDEQFF
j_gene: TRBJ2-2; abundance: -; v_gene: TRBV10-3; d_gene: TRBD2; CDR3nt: TGTGCCACGGGGACCCAAACTAGCGGGAGGCCCGGGGAGCTGTTTTTT; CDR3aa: CATGTQTSGRPGELFF
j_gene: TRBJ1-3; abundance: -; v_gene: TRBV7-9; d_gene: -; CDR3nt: TGTGCCACTCGGACAGACTCAAACTCTGGAAACACCATATATTTT; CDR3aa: CATRTDSNSGNTIYF
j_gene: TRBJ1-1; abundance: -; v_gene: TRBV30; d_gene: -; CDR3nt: TGTGCCTTTACGAGCCGAGGCACTGAAGCTTTCTTT; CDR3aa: CAFTSRGTEAFF
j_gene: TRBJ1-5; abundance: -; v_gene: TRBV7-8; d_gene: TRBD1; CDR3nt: TGTGCCAGCAGCTCCTCCGGGACAGGGGATTATAGCAATCAGCCCCAGCATTTT; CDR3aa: CASSSSGTGDYSNQPQHF
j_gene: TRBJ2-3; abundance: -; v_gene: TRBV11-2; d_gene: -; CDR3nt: TGTGCCAGCAGCCGGAGGGGTGCAGCTAGCACAGATACGCAGTATTTT; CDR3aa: CASSRRGAASTDTQYF
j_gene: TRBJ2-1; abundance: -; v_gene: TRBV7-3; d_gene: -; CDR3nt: TGTGCCAGCAGCTTAAATGTGGGAGGAACTTACAATGAGCAGTTCTTC; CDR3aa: CASSLNVGGTYNEQFF
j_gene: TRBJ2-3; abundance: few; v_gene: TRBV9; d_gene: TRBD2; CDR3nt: TGTGCCAGCAGCGTATCCCCGACTAGCGGGGGGCATACGCAGTATTTT; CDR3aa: CASSVSPTSGGHTQYF
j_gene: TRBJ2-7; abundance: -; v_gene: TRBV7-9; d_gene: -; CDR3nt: TGTGCCAGCAGCTTTGGAGGGTCGGCTACCTACGAGCAGTACTTC; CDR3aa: CASSFGGSATYEQYF
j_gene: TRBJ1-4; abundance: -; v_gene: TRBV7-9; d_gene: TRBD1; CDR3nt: TGTTCCAGCAGCTCTGGGGACAGGGGAAGTAATGAAAAACTGTTTTTT; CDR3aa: CSSSSGDRGSNEKLFF
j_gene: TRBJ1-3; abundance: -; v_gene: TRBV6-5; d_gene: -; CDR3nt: TGTGCCAGCAGGCGCGGCTCGGGCTCTGGAAACACCATATATTTT; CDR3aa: CASRRGSGSGNTIYF
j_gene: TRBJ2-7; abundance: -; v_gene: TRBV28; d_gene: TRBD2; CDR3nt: TGTGCCAGCGTTCCCGCCGGGACTAGCGCCTCCTACGAGCAGTACTTC; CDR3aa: CASVPAGTSASYEQYF